This TCR beta chain was documented in a study of T cells expressing NK-cell markers. Across the whole study: With respect to HCMV, seven of the eight sequenced donors were seropositive, and one was seronegative.

Study-level findings and limits: The CD3+CD56-NKG2C+ fraction of a handful of donors was also led by these clonotypes. Dominant NKG2C+ clonotype frequencies of about 1.0-8% of CD8+ T cells were measured in over 5 donors.

The TCR beta cDNA came from 5'RACE template switching with UMIs. From its re-call of the 5' RACE reads, TCRdb lists each CDR3 protein once, without DNA. The sample spans around 180,000 distinct CDR3 sequences; the ten largest clones claim 20%. On this clonotype itself: The antigen is undetermined.

Germline V lookup: CDR1 MDHEN, CDR2 SYDVKM. The CDR3 runs to 18 residues. The origin of this receptor is a man aged 18 to 70 in good health. Material: blood T cells: a sorted CD56 or NKG2C T cell subset, CD4+ or CD8+ T cells, or bulk PBMC T cells (not recorded which). The chain carries TRBV28 and TRBJ2-3; checking the TCRdb D call of TRBD1 is not possible without DNA. CDR3 amino acids: CASRPLARTGVISDTQYF.